The 17 T cell receptor beta chains listed next were all sequenced from one sample in a study of blood T cell repertoires in COVID-19. Data came from immunoSEQ multiplex PCR; TCRdb stores just in-frame clones and leaves some out. The sample records some 160,000 clones, roughly 89% being singletons. Sequencing was done on a sample of peripheral blood. The receptors stem from a woman aged 70-85 years with COVID-19, enrolled during active disease.

V and J are TRBV20-1 and TRBJ2-5, with a weak D call TRBD1 (5 bases). Germline CDR1 DFQATT, CDR2 SNEGSKA (reference sequence). With 3 bases removed from V and 1 base from J, the gap between germline ends came to 6 bases. CDR3 length equals 12 residues. The CDR3 reads CSASQGQETQYF. The CDR3 DNA follows: TGCAGTGCTAGTCAGGGCCAAGAGACCCAGTACTTC.

The chain has TRBV9 and TRBJ2-3; D is undetermined. From germline, CDR1 is SGDLS and CDR2 YYNGEE. This CDR3 contains 12 residues. Trimming took off 3 bases at V and 2 bases at J, with 4 bases between the two ends. The CDR3 spells CASSADTDTQYF. The CDR3 coding sequence is TGTGCCAGCAGCGCAGACACAGATACGCAGTATTTT.

V and J are TRBV7-2 and TRBJ2-7, with 7 bases matching TRBD2. Germline assignment: CDR1 SGHTA and CDR2 FQGNSA. The CDR3 has 16 residues. With V trimmed by 1 base and J by 0 bases, 6 bases remained unmatched. DNA of the CDR3: TGTGCCAGCAGCTTAGTGCGGGGGACGAGCTCCTACGAGCAGTACTTC. It codes for CASSLVRGTSSYEQYF. Combining the CDR3 with reference TRBV7-2 and TRBJ2-7 gives the whole variable domain GAGVSQSPSNKVTEKGKDVELRCDPISGHTALYWYRQSLGQGLEFLIYFQGNSAPDKSGLPSDRFSAERTGGSVSTLTIQRTQQEDSAVYLCASSLVRGTSSYEQYFGPGTRLTVT.

This chain joins TRBV4-1 and TRBJ1-4; 10 nucleotides agree with TRBD1. After removal of 2 bases from V and 8 bases from J, the junction contained 17 bases not matched to a gene. Germline CDR1 MGHRA, CDR2 YSYEKL. The CDR3 length is 19 residues. The CDR3 coding sequence is TGCGCCAGCAGCCAAACCCAGACAGGGGGCCGACTGAGCCAAGAAAAACTGTTTTTT. It encodes CASSQTQTGGRLSQEKLFF.

This rearrangement joins TRBV9 to TRBJ2-5; 10 bases align to TRBD1. Per the germline V gene, CDR1 is SGDLS and CDR2 is YYNGEE. The length of the CDR3 is 14 residues. With V trimmed by 0 bases and J by 5 bases, 1 base remained unmatched. The DNA for the CDR3 is TGTGCCAGCAGCGTAGGACAGGGGGCCGAGACCCAGTACTTC. Protein product: CASSVGQGAETQYF.

This clone came up a few times. V usage is TRBV6-5 and J usage is TRBJ1-2, with D possibly TRBD1 on 5 matching bases. This CDR3 is built from 14 residues. CDR1 and CDR2 from the germline V gene are MNHEY and SVGAGI. V lost 5 bases and J 5 bases, leaving 15 bases between the germline ends. The CDR3 DNA reads as TGTGCCAGCAGTAAGTCAGGGTTCCGGTATGGCTACACCTTC. The encoded protein is CASSKSGFRYGYTF.

The rearrangement links TRBV27 to TRBJ1-1, with D tentatively TRBD1 (6 bases). The ends were cut back, 6 bases at V and 0 bases at J, with 11 bases in the middle. Per germline, CDR1 MNHEY and CDR2 SMNVEV (reference sequence). The CDR3 length is 14 residues. CDR3 DNA sequence: TGTGCCAGCAGGCCCGGACAGATGAACACTGAAGCTTTCTTT. Translation: CASRPGQMNTEAFF.

This clone was detected only a few times. The gene calls are TRBV3-1 (or the pseudogene TRBV3-2) and TRBJ1-2, with TRBD1 matching 7 bases. V dropped 2 bases and J dropped 4; count of bases not matched to a gene: 4. Germline CDR1 is LGHDT and CDR2 is YNNKEL (reference sequence). This CDR3 is built from 14 residues. The chain's CDR3 is CASSQLRDSYGYTF. CDR3 nucleotide sequence: TGTGCCAGCAGCCAACTCCGGGACAGCTATGGCTACACCTTC.

This clone was detected only once. The chain links TRBV6-2 or TRBV6-3 to TRBJ1-6; D gene uncertain. CDR1 MNHEY and CDR2 SVGEGT come from the germline V gene. V lost 6 bases, J lost 7 bases, and 19 bases lay in between. The CDR3 extends over 16 amino acids. The CDR3 nucleotides read TGTGCCAGCAGCACCTCCAGGCAGCTAGCAAATTCACCCCTCCACTTT. This encodes CASSTSRQLANSPLHF.

V usage is TRBV2 and J usage is TRBJ1-6; D possibly corresponds to TRBD1 (5 bases). The germline V gene encodes CDR1 SNHLY and CDR2 FYNNEI. Trimming stripped 7 bases from V and 7 bases from J, with 17 bases between. The CDR3 is 15 amino acids. CDR3 sequence (DNA): TGTGCCAGCAACGAAGGGAGGAGGGGAAATTCACCCCTCCACTTT. Its protein is CASNEGRRGNSPLHF.

Written as DNA, the CDR3 is TGTGCCACCTGGAGCAGGGAAGAGACCCAGTACTTC. Translated: CATWSREETQYF. The genes are TRBV6-5 and TRBJ2-5; a possible D gene is TRBD1 (5 bases). V was pared by 10 bases and J by 3 bases, with 12 bases between. The CDR3 loop spans 12 amino acids. CDR1 MNHEY and CDR2 SVGAGI come from the germline V gene.

This chain links TRBV6-1 with TRBJ1-2; 7 nucleotides align to TRBD1. This CDR3 has 17 residues. The V segment lost 0 bases and the J segment 0 bases; nucleotides outside the gene matches: 7. Looked up from germline, CDR1 is MNHNS and CDR2 is SASEGT. The CDR3 DNA is TGTGCCAGCAGTGAAGCGATGGGACAGTCAGCTAACTATGGCTACACCTTC. The encoded protein is CASSEAMGQSANYGYTF.

J is TRBJ1-1 and V is TRBV5-8; possible D gene TRBD1, 5 bases. The CDR3 has 17 amino acids. With 0 bases removed from V and 2 bases from J, the gap between germline ends came to 17 bases. Germline V gene lookup returns CDR1 SGHTS and CDR2 YDEGEE. CDR3 nucleotide sequence: TGTGCCAGCAGCTTGGTTAGATATAGGGGAGGAAACACTGAAGCTTTCTTT. The encoded protein is CASSLVRYRGGNTEAFF. The full variable domain, with the rest looked up from reference TRBV5-8 and TRBJ1-1, is EAGVTQSPTHLIKTRGQQATLRCSPISGHTSVYWYQQALGLGLQFLLWYDEGEERNRGNFPPRFSGRQFPNYSSELNVNALELEDSALYLCASSLVRYRGGNTEAFFGQGTRLTVV.

This clone was observed a single time. The V and J genes are TRBV5-6 and TRBJ1-1; D gene unclear. CDR1 SGHDT and CDR2 YYEEEE come from the germline V gene. This CDR3 contains 16 residues. V was trimmed by 3 bases and J by 0 bases, leaving 15 bases between them. CDR3 residues: CASSWVAANMNTEAFF. The DNA for the CDR3 is TGTGCCAGCAGCTGGGTGGCAGCGAACATGAACACTGAAGCTTTCTTT.

A few counts support this clone. The CDR3 DNA is TGTGCCAGCGACACAGGGGGCTGGCAGCCCCAGCATTTT. Protein: CASDTGGWQPQHF. The chain recombines TRBV10-3 with TRBJ1-5, with 9 bases identical to TRBD1. Germline V lookup: CDR1 ENHRY, CDR2 SYGVKD. V lost 10 bases and J lost 7; bases outside the gene matches: 8. This CDR3 region has 13 residues.

The chain joins TRBV7-8 to TRBJ1-2; weak D call: TRBD1 (5 bases). The CDR3 contains 15 residues. CDR1 and CDR2 (germline): SGHVS, FQNEAQ. Trimming left V 3 bases short and J 6 bases short, with 17 bases between. The CDR3 loop reads CASSLSPGRVNGYTF. CDR3 sequence (DNA): TGTGCCAGCAGCTTGTCACCTGGCAGGGTTAATGGCTACACCTTC.

The chain recombines TRBV11-2 with TRBJ1-3; 8 bases agree with TRBD1. The V gene end was trimmed by 0 bases and the J gene end by 4 bases; junction bases not matched to a gene: 8. From germline, CDR1 is SGHAT and CDR2 FQNNGV. The CDR3 covers 17 residues. CDR3 DNA: TGTGCCAGCAGCTTAGATCGTGGGACAGGCATGGGAAACACCATATATTTT. Translating gives CASSLDRGTGMGNTIYF.